Given below is one T cell receptor (beta chain) in context. As yet, its antigen is unknown. The sample is drawn from a study of blood T cells in healthy people across ages. Whole-study findings and limits: More naive CD4+ cells and higher diversity marked long-lived donors relative to aged donors.

CDR3 size: 15 residues. Losses at the gene ends were 4 bases for V and 6 bases for J; bases not matched to a gene: 11. The germline gives CDR1 SGHTA, CDR2 FQGNSA. Primers used in a second PCR of roughly 6 to 11 cycles were a sample-barcoded 5' primer and a J-beta primer mix. TCRdb processed the 5' RACE reads anew with MiXCR; each CDR3 protein has one entry. The top ten hold around 4% of the sample, which has some 1.5 million distinct CDR3 sequences, about 42% seen once. The sequencing sample was made of blood. The chain has TRBV7-2 and TRBJ2-5, with 7 bases lining up with TRBD2. The sequence was obtained from a woman younger than 30 in good health. CDR3 bases: TGTGCCAGCAGCTCTGTTAGCGGGCCATGGCAGACCCAGTACTTC. Translating it yields CASSSVSGPWQTQYF.